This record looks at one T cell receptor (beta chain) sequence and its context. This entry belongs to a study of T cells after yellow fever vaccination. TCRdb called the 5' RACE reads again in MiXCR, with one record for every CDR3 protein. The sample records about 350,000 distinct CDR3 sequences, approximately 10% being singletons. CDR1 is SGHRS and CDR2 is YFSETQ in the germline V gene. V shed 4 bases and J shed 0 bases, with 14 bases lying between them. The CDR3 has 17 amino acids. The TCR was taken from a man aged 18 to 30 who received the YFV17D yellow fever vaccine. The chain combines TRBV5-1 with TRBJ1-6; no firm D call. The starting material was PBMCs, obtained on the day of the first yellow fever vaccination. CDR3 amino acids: CASSPGYGSSYNSPLHF. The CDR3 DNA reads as TGCGCCAGCAGCCCCGGCTATGGAAGCTCCTATAATTCACCCCTCCACTTT.